This TCR beta chain was obtained from a study of blood T cell repertoires in COVID-19. About the study: Italy, Spain and the United States were the sources of the convalescent and acute COVID-19 samples. The cDNA or gDNA used as material had been derived from T cells, B-cell-depleted T cells, or PBMCs.

This clone was observed a few times. CDR3 length: 14 amino acids. Germline V CDR1 and CDR2: KGHDR, SFDVKD. The J segment lost 6 bases and the V segment lost 7 bases, leaving 8 bases of the junction unmatched. As processed by the authors: Amplifying reference gene primers gave estimates of nucleated cell counts. Repertoires were generated with immunoSEQ multiplex PCR, while TCRdb's copy carries only in-frame clones and drops some. D and trimming come from the DNA, and the V and J calls and clone size come from that table. The data contain fewer than 15,000 clones, around 88% of them singletons. The V and J genes are TRBV24-1 and TRBJ1-2; 9 bases are shared with TRBD1. This receptor was obtained from an elderly man with acute or convalescent COVID-19. Specimen: peripheral blood. In DNA, the CDR3 is TGTGCCACCAGCGATGGACAGGGGTGGCATGGCTACACCTTC. Translation gives CATSDGQGWHGYTF.